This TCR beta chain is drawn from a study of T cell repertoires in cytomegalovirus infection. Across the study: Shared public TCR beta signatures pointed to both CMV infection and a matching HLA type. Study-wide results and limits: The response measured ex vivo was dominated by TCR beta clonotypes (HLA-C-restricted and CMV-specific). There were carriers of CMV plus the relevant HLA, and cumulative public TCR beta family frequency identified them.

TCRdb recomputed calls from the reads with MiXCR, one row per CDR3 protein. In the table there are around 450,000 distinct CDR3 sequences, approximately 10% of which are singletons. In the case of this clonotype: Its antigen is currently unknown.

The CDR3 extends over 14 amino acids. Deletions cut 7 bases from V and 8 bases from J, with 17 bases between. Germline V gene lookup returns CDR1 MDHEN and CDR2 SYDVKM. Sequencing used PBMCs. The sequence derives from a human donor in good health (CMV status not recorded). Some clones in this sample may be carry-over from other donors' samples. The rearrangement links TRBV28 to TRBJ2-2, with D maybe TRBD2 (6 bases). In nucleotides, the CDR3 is TGTGCCAGCATCCGCGGAGGGACCGTTGGGGAGCTGTTTTTT. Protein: CASIRGGTVGELFF.